This entry is about one T cell receptor beta chain. The target antigen is unknown. Sequence at one end of the junction differs from germline and may be a read error. A primer in the constant region served to generate TCR beta cDNA from about 470 ng of total RNA. Libraries covering TCR beta were generated through three nested multiplex PCR rounds (using a slightly modified ARM-PCR). For 10 cycles apiece, the opening two PCR rounds ran with TRBV1-TRBV30 forward primers and a C-beta reverse primer. Using its own MiXCR run on the multiplex PCR reads, TCRdb lists one record per CDR3 protein. Counted here are more than 100,000 distinct CDR3 sequences, around 70% occurring once; the ten biggest clones make up 8.1%. For each extraction, RNA and DNA were obtained together from around 20-30 mg of unsorted bulk tissue. The data belong to a study of tumor-infiltrating lymphocytes in primary liver carcinoma. For the study at large: These patients were men and women whose ages were 30 to 69 years.

Whole-study results and caveats: Tumor-adjacent and tumor-blood pairs overlapped less than tumor region pairs did.

The CDR3 has 12 amino acids. CDR1 is KGHDR and CDR2 is SFDVKD in the germline V gene. The sequenced material came from tumor-adjacent normal liver tissue. This sequence originates from a woman aged 55-75 years with primary liver carcinoma and hepatitis B virus infection. The V gene is TRBV24-1, the J gene TRBJ1-2, with unresolved D. Here the CDR3 reads CVTSDIYYGYTF. In nucleotides, the CDR3 is TGTGTCACCAGTGATATTTACTATGGCTACACCTTC.